Listed below are T cell receptor beta chains from one sample, sequenced in a study of blood T cell repertoires in COVID-19. Repertoires were generated with immunoSEQ multiplex PCR, while TCRdb's copy carries only in-frame clones and drops some. The sample shows under 300,000 clones, 70% to 90% of them seen only once. The material sequenced was PBMCs or T cells enriched from blood (not recorded which). The receptor set was obtained from a woman aged 50 to 60 who had recovered from COVID-19. The CDR3 runs from the conserved cysteine through the conserved F or W. Fields, in order: D gene, clone size, J gene, V gene, CDR3 protein, CDR3 DNA. The D gene is left open where the match is weak. The size field is filled for only some rows; it gives once, few, many or a size class.

D gene: .; clone size: once; J gene: TRBJ2-2; V gene: TRBV7-9; CDR3 protein: CASTFFPTGELFF; CDR3 DNA: TGTGCCAGCACATTCTTCCCCACCGGGGAGCTGTTTTTT
D gene: .; clone size: .; J gene: TRBJ2-6; V gene: TRBV28; CDR3 protein: CASSSPGANVLTF; CDR3 DNA: TGTGCCAGCAGTTCTCCTGGGGCCAACGTCCTGACTTTC
D gene: TRBD2; clone size: .; J gene: TRBJ2-5; V gene: TRBV28; CDR3 protein: CASSLGAGGGETQYF; CDR3 DNA: TGTGCCAGCAGTTTAGGGGCGGGAGGAGGGGAGACCCAGTACTTC
D gene: .; clone size: .; J gene: TRBJ2-5; V gene: TRBV6-5; CDR3 protein: CASSSGIAETQYF; CDR3 DNA: TGTGCCAGCAGTTCAGGGATTGCGGAGACCCAGTACTTC
D gene: .; clone size: .; J gene: TRBJ1-6; V gene: TRBV21-1; CDR3 protein: CASSKATAYNSPLHF; CDR3 DNA: TGTGCCAGCAGCAAAGCAACCGCGTATAATTCACCCCTCCACTTT
D gene: TRBD1; clone size: .; J gene: TRBJ1-2; V gene: TRBV3-1/TRBV3-2; CDR3 protein: CASSQMAGGGGYGYTF; CDR3 DNA: TGTGCCAGCAGCCAGATGGCAGGGGGCGGTGGCTATGGCTACACCTTC
D gene: TRBD2; clone size: few; J gene: TRBJ2-1; V gene: TRBV5-1; CDR3 protein: CASTPSGGGNEQFF; CDR3 DNA: TGCGCCAGTACACCTAGCGGGGGCGGGAATGAGCAGTTCTTC
D gene: .; clone size: .; J gene: TRBJ1-4; V gene: TRBV18; CDR3 protein: CASSPWTPGRGEKLFF; CDR3 DNA: TGTGCCAGCTCACCGTGGACCCCAGGGCGTGGTGAAAAACTGTTTTTT
D gene: TRBD1; clone size: .; J gene: TRBJ1-1; V gene: TRBV6-5; CDR3 protein: CASSYRTGVDEAFF; CDR3 DNA: TGTGCCAGCAGTTATCGAACAGGGGTAGATGAAGCTTTCTTT
D gene: TRBD1; clone size: .; J gene: TRBJ1-3; V gene: TRBV19; CDR3 protein: CASSPTTGAGNTIYF; CDR3 DNA: TGTGCCAGTAGTCCTACGACAGGGGCTGGAAACACCATATATTTT
D gene: TRBD1; clone size: .; J gene: TRBJ1-2; V gene: TRBV11-1; CDR3 protein: CASSLTRDRGGYTF; CDR3 DNA: TGTGCCAGCAGCTTAACGCGGGACAGGGGAGGCTACACCTTC
D gene: .; clone size: .; J gene: TRBJ2-7; V gene: TRBV28; CDR3 protein: CASGPWGDSYEQYF; CDR3 DNA: TGTGCCAGCGGTCCTTGGGGGGATTCCTACGAGCAGTACTTC
D gene: .; clone size: once; J gene: TRBJ1-1; V gene: TRBV28; CDR3 protein: CATGRGLRTEAFF; CDR3 DNA: TGTGCCACCGGAAGGGGGTTACGGACTGAAGCTTTCTTT
D gene: TRBD2; clone size: .; J gene: TRBJ2-7; V gene: TRBV29-1; CDR3 protein: CSVEGTSGSWQYF; CDR3 DNA: TGCAGCGTTGAAGGGACTAGCGGGAGTTGGCAGTACTTC
D gene: .; clone size: .; J gene: TRBJ1-2; V gene: TRBV7-8; CDR3 protein: CASSPGAGTVYGYTF; CDR3 DNA: TGTGCCAGCAGCCCCGGAGCGGGGACCGTATATGGCTACACCTTC
D gene: TRBD2; clone size: .; J gene: TRBJ2-7; V gene: TRBV15; CDR3 protein: CATSSGLADDYEQYF; CDR3 DNA: TGTGCCACCAGCAGTGGACTAGCGGACGACTACGAGCAGTACTTC
D gene: .; clone size: .; J gene: TRBJ1-1; V gene: TRBV7-9; CDR3 protein: CASSLGAAGASTEAFF; CDR3 DNA: TGTGCCAGCAGCTTAGGGGCGGCGGGAGCTTCCACTGAAGCTTTCTTT
D gene: .; clone size: .; J gene: TRBJ1-5; V gene: TRBV19; CDR3 protein: CASSKKGVGQPQHF; CDR3 DNA: TGTGCCAGTAGTAAGAAGGGAGTAGGTCAGCCCCAGCATTTT
D gene: TRBD2; clone size: .; J gene: TRBJ2-2; V gene: TRBV10-3; CDR3 protein: CAISESLTSGDTGELFF; CDR3 DNA: TGTGCCATCAGTGAGTCCTTGACTAGCGGAGACACCGGGGAGCTGTTTTTT
D gene: .; clone size: .; J gene: TRBJ2-7; V gene: TRBV5-8; CDR3 protein: CASSPLPGHLNYEQYF; CDR3 DNA: TGTGCCAGCAGCCCCCTTCCGGGACACCTGAACTACGAGCAGTACTTC
D gene: .; clone size: .; J gene: TRBJ1-2; V gene: TRBV5-1; CDR3 protein: CASSLTAGYGLTQYGYTF; CDR3 DNA: TGCGCCAGCAGCTTGACGGCAGGGTACGGCCTAACCCAATATGGCTACACCTTC
D gene: .; clone size: .; J gene: TRBJ2-3; V gene: TRBV15; CDR3 protein: CATSRDLQEDTQYF; CDR3 DNA: TGTGCCACCAGCAGAGATCTACAGGAGGATACGCAGTATTTT
D gene: .; clone size: .; J gene: TRBJ2-7; V gene: TRBV28; CDR3 protein: CASSLRGFTYEQYF; CDR3 DNA: TGTGCCAGCAGTTTAAGGGGATTCACCTACGAGCAGTACTTC
D gene: TRBD2; clone size: few; J gene: TRBJ2-3; V gene: TRBV2; CDR3 protein: CASSGLAGVADTQYF; CDR3 DNA: TGTGCCAGCAGCGGACTAGCGGGAGTGGCAGATACGCAGTATTTT
D gene: TRBD2; clone size: .; J gene: TRBJ2-2; V gene: TRBV7-6; CDR3 protein: CASSLVSGSPEELFF; CDR3 DNA: TGTGCCAGCAGCTTAGTTAGCGGGAGCCCTGAGGAGCTGTTTTTT
D gene: .; clone size: .; J gene: TRBJ1-5; V gene: TRBV5-1; CDR3 protein: CASSLGEGQPQHF; CDR3 DNA: TGCGCCAGCAGCTTGGGGGAGGGTCAGCCCCAGCATTTT
D gene: TRBD2; clone size: .; J gene: TRBJ2-4; V gene: TRBV4-1; CDR3 protein: CASSQDGAGGRAFDIQYF; CDR3 DNA: TGCGCCAGCAGCCAAGACGGCGCCGGAGGGAGGGCCTTCGACATTCAGTACTTC
D gene: .; clone size: .; J gene: TRBJ2-3; V gene: TRBV5-6; CDR3 protein: CASSQKAGSTDTQYF; CDR3 DNA: TGTGCCAGCAGTCAGAAAGCAGGGAGCACAGATACGCAGTATTTT
D gene: TRBD1; clone size: .; J gene: TRBJ2-7; V gene: TRBV18; CDR3 protein: CASSGQTGTVYEQYF; CDR3 DNA: TGTGCCAGCTCAGGGCAGACAGGGACGGTCTACGAGCAGTACTTC
D gene: TRBD1; clone size: .; J gene: TRBJ1-5; V gene: TRBV28; CDR3 protein: CASSDTGAGNQPQHF; CDR3 DNA: TGTGCCAGCAGCGATACAGGGGCAGGCAATCAGCCCCAGCATTTT
D gene: TRBD2; clone size: .; J gene: TRBJ2-1; V gene: TRBV28; CDR3 protein: CASSPWTSGNNEQFF; CDR3 DNA: TGTGCCAGCAGTCCGTGGACTAGCGGTAACAATGAGCAGTTCTTC
D gene: .; clone size: once; J gene: TRBJ2-7; V gene: TRBV7-9; CDR3 protein: CASSLFGEQYF; CDR3 DNA: TGTGCCAGCAGCTTATTCGGCGAGCAGTACTTC
D gene: TRBD2; clone size: .; J gene: TRBJ2-5; V gene: TRBV13; CDR3 protein: CASSPRGLAGVKETQYF; CDR3 DNA: TGTGCCAGCAGCCCCCGAGGGCTAGCGGGAGTAAAGGAGACCCAGTACTTC
D gene: .; clone size: .; J gene: TRBJ2-1; V gene: TRBV2; CDR3 protein: CASSVGSTYNEQFF; CDR3 DNA: TGTGCCAGCAGTGTCGGGAGTACCTACAATGAGCAGTTCTTC
D gene: .; clone size: .; J gene: TRBJ1-1; V gene: TRBV30; CDR3 protein: CAWSLGTEAFF; CDR3 DNA: TGTGCCTGGAGTCTAGGAACTGAAGCTTTCTTT
D gene: .; clone size: .; J gene: TRBJ2-7; V gene: TRBV5-5; CDR3 protein: CASSRDTPYEQYF; CDR3 DNA: TGTGCCAGCAGCCGGGATACACCCTACGAGCAGTACTTC
D gene: .; clone size: .; J gene: TRBJ2-7; V gene: TRBV4-1; CDR3 protein: CASSRPRDSLIGYEQYF; CDR3 DNA: TGCGCCAGCAGCCGCCCGAGGGATAGCCTCATCGGCTACGAGCAGTACTTC
D gene: TRBD1; clone size: once; J gene: TRBJ1-1; V gene: TRBV28; CDR3 protein: CASSSSTGVHTEAFF; CDR3 DNA: TGTGCCAGCAGCTCATCCACAGGGGTTCACACTGAAGCTTTCTTT
D gene: .; clone size: .; J gene: TRBJ2-5; V gene: TRBV7-9; CDR3 protein: CASSIPGLETQYF; CDR3 DNA: TGTGCCAGCAGCATTCCAGGGCTCGAGACCCAGTACTTC
D gene: .; clone size: .; J gene: TRBJ2-1; V gene: TRBV5-1; CDR3 protein: CASSLGTSYNEQFF; CDR3 DNA: TGCGCCAGCAGCCTAGGGACTTCTTACAATGAGCAGTTCTTC
D gene: TRBD1; clone size: .; J gene: TRBJ1-2; V gene: TRBV5-1; CDR3 protein: CASEGDRAGYTF; CDR3 DNA: TGCGCCAGTGAGGGGGACAGGGCTGGCTACACCTTC
D gene: TRBD2; clone size: .; J gene: TRBJ2-1; V gene: TRBV3-1/TRBV3-2; CDR3 protein: CASSQYSAGGSLNEQFF; CDR3 DNA: TGTGCCAGCAGCCAGTACTCTGCGGGAGGGAGTCTCAATGAGCAGTTCTTC
D gene: .; clone size: .; J gene: TRBJ1-1; V gene: TRBV4-1; CDR3 protein: CARSLRGGRGNTEAFF; CDR3 DNA: TGCGCCCGCAGCCTCCGGGGGGGCCGGGGGAACACTGAAGCTTTCTTT
D gene: .; clone size: .; J gene: TRBJ1-1; V gene: TRBV29-1; CDR3 protein: CSVGQGSNTEAFF; CDR3 DNA: TGCAGCGTCGGTCAGGGGTCGAACACTGAAGCTTTCTTT
D gene: .; clone size: .; J gene: TRBJ1-1; V gene: TRBV11-3; CDR3 protein: CASSSQGWTEAFF; CDR3 DNA: TGTGCCAGCAGCTCTCAGGGTTGGACTGAAGCTTTCTTT
D gene: TRBD1; clone size: .; J gene: TRBJ1-1; V gene: TRBV5-1; CDR3 protein: CASSLLTGEGDAFF; CDR3 DNA: TGCGCCAGCAGCTTGCTGACAGGGGAGGGGGATGCTTTCTTT
D gene: .; clone size: .; J gene: TRBJ2-7; V gene: TRBV12-2; CDR3 protein: CASRSRKGLAGGAADYEQYF; CDR3 DNA: TGTGCAAGTCGCTCGAGGAAGGGACTAGCGGGAGGGGCCGCAGACTACGAGCAGTACTTC
D gene: TRBD2; clone size: .; J gene: TRBJ2-1; V gene: TRBV3-1/TRBV3-2; CDR3 protein: CASSQDGGLAGAEQFF; CDR3 DNA: TGTGCCAGCAGCCAAGATGGGGGACTAGCGGGAGCTGAGCAGTTCTTC
D gene: .; clone size: .; J gene: TRBJ2-2; V gene: TRBV7-7; CDR3 protein: CASSSSGAGTGELFF; CDR3 DNA: TGTGCTAGCAGCTCCAGCGGAGCGGGCACCGGGGAGCTGTTTTTT
D gene: .; clone size: .; J gene: TRBJ2-5; V gene: TRBV4-1; CDR3 protein: CASSQDWRVQETQYF; CDR3 DNA: TGCGCCAGCAGCCAAGATTGGAGGGTTCAAGAGACCCAGTACTTC
D gene: .; clone size: .; J gene: TRBJ1-2; V gene: TRBV7-2; CDR3 protein: CASSLAGASNGYTF; CDR3 DNA: TGTGCCAGCAGCTTAGCTGGGGCGTCCAATGGCTACACCTTC
D gene: TRBD2; clone size: .; J gene: TRBJ2-7; V gene: TRBV4-1; CDR3 protein: CASSLRTSGLYEQYF; CDR3 DNA: TGCGCCAGCAGCCTACGGACTAGCGGACTCTACGAGCAGTACTTC
D gene: .; clone size: .; J gene: TRBJ1-1; V gene: TRBV2; CDR3 protein: CASSDTGWGRRGTEAFF; CDR3 DNA: TGTGCCAGCAGTGACACAGGGTGGGGAAGAAGGGGCACTGAAGCTTTCTTT